What follows is one TCR beta chain and its context. Its antigen is as yet unknown. The V gene's germline CDR1 is DFQATT and CDR2 SNEGSKA (reference sequence). The CDR3 length is 13 residues. V lost 4 bases, J lost 6 bases, and 15 bases lay in between. The source of the sample is a study of blood T cells in healthy people across ages. Study observations and caveats: Whereas aged donors had fewer naive CD4+ cells, long-lived donors had more of them and higher diversity.

A sample-barcoded 5' primer and a J-beta primer mix were used in a second PCR of roughly 6 to 11 cycles. TCRdb re-analysed the 5' RACE reads in MiXCR, keeping a single row per CDR3 protein. Of around 1.7 million distinct CDR3 sequences in the sample, roughly 30% were seen once. Material: blood. V usage is TRBV20-1 and J usage is TRBJ2-5, with a tentative D call TRBD2 (6 bases). The TCR was taken from a woman in her twenties or thirties in good health. For the CDR3, the DNA is TGCAGTGCTAACCCGGAGGGGCTAAAGACCCAGTACTTC. As protein: CSANPEGLKTQYF.